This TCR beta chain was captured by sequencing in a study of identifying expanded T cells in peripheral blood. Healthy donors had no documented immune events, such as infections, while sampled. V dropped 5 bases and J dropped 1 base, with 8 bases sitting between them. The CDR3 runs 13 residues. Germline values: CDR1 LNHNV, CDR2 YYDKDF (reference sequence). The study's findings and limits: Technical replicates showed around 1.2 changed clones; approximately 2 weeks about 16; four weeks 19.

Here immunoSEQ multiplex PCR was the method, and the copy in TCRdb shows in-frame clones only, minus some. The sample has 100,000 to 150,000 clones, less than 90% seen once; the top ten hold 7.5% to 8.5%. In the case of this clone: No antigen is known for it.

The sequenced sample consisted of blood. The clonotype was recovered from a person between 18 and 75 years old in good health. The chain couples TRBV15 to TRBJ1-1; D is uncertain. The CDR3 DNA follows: TGTGCCACCAGCCTTCCAGGGAACACTGAAGCTTTCTTT. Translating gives CATSLPGNTEAFF. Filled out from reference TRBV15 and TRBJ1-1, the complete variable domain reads DAMVIQNPRYQVTQFGKPVTLSCSQTLNHNVMYWYQQKSSQAPKLLFHYYDKDFNNEADTPDNFQSRRPNTSFCFLDIRSPGLGDTAMYLCATSLPGNTEAFFGQGTRLTVV.